Sequencing of this T cell receptor (beta chain) was carried out in a study of response to subunit inactivated influenza vaccine. General observations from the study: Authors proposed each seasonal influenza vaccination draws in few new T cells.

The germline gives CDR1 ENHRY, CDR2 SYGVKD. V shed 0 bases and J 2 bases; nucleotides not matched to a gene: 5. The CDR3 is 16 residues long. This clonotype was observed a few times. The antigen is undetermined. TCRdb ran MiXCR on the RT-PCR reads and lists one entry per CDR3 protein. Here the sample spans 650,000 or so distinct CDR3 sequences, approximately 14% being singletons. The clonotype originates from a man in his fifties or sixties who received an inactivated influenza vaccine. The sequencing used PBMCs from blood, collected 14 days before vaccination. The V gene is TRBV10-3, the J gene TRBJ2-5; 8 positions agree with TRBD2. This chain's CDR3 is CAISESGSGGQETQYF. The CDR3 region has the DNA TGTGCCATCAGTGAGTCGGGGAGCGGGGGACAAGAGACCCAGTACTTC.